This TCR beta chain was captured in a study of blood T cell repertoires in COVID-19. Across the study: Both acute and convalescent COVID-19 samples were obtained from the United States, Italy and Spain. Sources were T cells, B-cell-depleted T cells, or PBMCs; the material itself was cDNA or gDNA.

J lost 11 bases, V lost 2 bases, and 7 bases had no gene match. This CDR3 has 14 amino acids. CDR1 SGHTA and CDR2 FQGNSA come from the germline V gene. As processed by the authors: Estimated nucleated cell counts came from reference gene primer amplification. Produced via immunoSEQ multiplex PCR; TCRdb's table is partial and in-frame only. V and J calls plus clone size are reproduced from that table; the DNA served to infer D and trimming. Of roughly 100,000 clones in the sample, 87% are singletons; the top ten hold about 18%. The chain recombines TRBV7-2 with TRBJ2-1; 9 nucleotides agree with TRBD2. Sequencing was carried out using peripheral blood. This TCR was sampled from a human donor in a cohort sampled during active COVID-19. CDR3 residues: CASSLFTSGFKQFF. The CDR3 region has the DNA TGTGCCAGCAGCTTATTTACTAGCGGGTTTAAGCAGTTCTTC. Based on the CDR3 plus reference TRBV7-2 and TRBJ2-1, the full variable domain is GAGVSQSPSNKVTEKGKDVELRCDPISGHTALYWYRQSLGQGLEFLIYFQGNSAPDKSGLPSDRFSAERTGGSVSTLTIQRTQQEDSAVYLCASSLFTSGFKQFFGPGTRLTVL.